This T cell receptor beta chain was found in a study of beta chain features in type 1 diabetes. Study information: Patients did not differ from healthy donors in age, gender or cell yield. Researchers looked at about 110 million sorted cells across all samples. Study observations and caveats: A closer apparent resemblance between naive, central memory and Treg TCRB repertoires was seen in patients than in healthy donors.

The sample holds a few counts of this clone. Its antigen is unidentified. Every isolated RNA sample was fully reverse transcribed, so sequencing captured expressed TCRB transcripts. Using immunoSEQ multiplex PCR, the repertoire was profiled, and TCRdb retains in-frame clones only, with some absent. The sample lists about half a million clones; about 32% were seen once. The CDR3 is made up of 11 amino acids. Germline values: CDR1 DFQATT, CDR2 SNEGSKA (reference sequence). The V gene lost 4 bases and the J gene lost 2 bases, with 5 bases spanning the gap. Cells sorted by CD45RO/CCR7/CD25/CD127/CD95/CD27 comprised CD4+ naive, central memory, regulatory and stem cell-like memory cells.

Sequencing was performed on naive CD4+ T cells from blood. The V gene is TRBV20-1, the J gene TRBJ2-5; unclear D gene. This TCR was recovered from a young man in good health. The CDR3: CSATRQETQYF. As DNA, the CDR3 is TGCAGTGCTACAAGACAAGAGACCCAGTACTTC.